These 27 T cell receptor beta chains came from one sample sequenced in a study of blood T cell repertoires in COVID-19. Method: immunoSEQ multiplex PCR; TCRdb's copy keeps in-frame clones and lacks some. The sample holds tens of thousands of clones, over 75% seen once. Material: peripheral blood. The receptors were gathered from a man in his forties or fifties with acute or convalescent COVID-19.

The rearrangement links TRBV2 to TRBJ2-3; 9 nucleotides match TRBD1. This CDR3 is built from 14 residues. Germline trimming cut 6 bases from V and 2 bases from J; bases unmatched to any gene: 3. Germline V gene data show CDR1 as SNHLY and CDR2 as FYNNEI. CDR3 loop: CASSGTGPTDTQYF. The CDR3 coding sequence is TGTGCCAGCAGCGGGACAGGGCCCACAGATACGCAGTATTTT.

This clone was recorded once. This rearrangement joins TRBV6-5 to TRBJ1-1; 8 positions agree with TRBD1. CDR1 MNHEY and CDR2 SVGAGI come from the germline V gene. Trimming at V came to 6 bases and at J to 4 bases, leaving 7 bases not matched to a gene. This CDR3 is 14 amino acids long. The CDR3 sequence is CASSTTGGITEAFF. In DNA form, the CDR3 reads TGTGCCAGCAGCACCACAGGGGGGATCACTGAAGCTTTCTTT.

The chain links TRBV10-3 to TRBJ2-5; D uncertain. CDR3 length: 15 residues. Trimming left V 2 bases short and J 2 bases short, with 12 bases between. Germline CDR1 reads ENHRY; CDR2 reads SYGVKD. CDR3 bases: TGTGCCATCAGTGAGGGTGAGGCAGAACAAGAGACCCAGTACTTC. Translated, it gives CAISEGEAEQETQYF.

The chain recombines TRBV18 with TRBJ2-1; 7 positions match TRBD1. The germline V gene encodes CDR1 KGHSH and CDR2 LQKENI. The CDR3 runs to 16 residues. The junction had 11 bases not matched to a gene; V was cut back by 2 bases and J by 7 bases. The CDR3 bases are TGTGCCAGCTCACCAAGGAGACAGGGAGAGGTTAATGAGCAGTTCTTC. It codes for CASSPRRQGEVNEQFF.

The rearrangement joins TRBV2 to TRBJ2-5, with D perhaps TRBD2 (7 bases). This CDR3 contains 12 residues. Germline V lookup: CDR1 SNHLY, CDR2 FYNNEI. Trimming removed 10 bases from V and 2 bases from J, with 11 bases in between. The CDR3 DNA reads TGTGCCACCGGGGGGCAACAAGAGACCCAGTACTTC. Encoded protein: CATGGQQETQYF.

Points on this clone: A read error may produce the germline difference seen at one junction end. This chain links TRBV6-5 with TRBJ1-5; D possibly corresponds to TRBD1 (6 bases). The CDR3 consists of 13 residues. CDR1 and CDR2 (germline): MNHEY, SVGAGI. Here the CDR3 DNA reads TGTGCCAGCAGTGACTCAGGGGATCAGCCCCAGCATTTT. It encodes CASSDSGDQPQHF.

V and J are TRBV2 and TRBJ2-6, with D uncertain. The germline CDR1 and CDR2 sequences are SNHLY and FYNNEI. The V and J ends lost 6 bases and 0 bases respectively, with 6 bases between them. This CDR3 comprises 14 residues. The CDR3 DNA reads TGTGCCAGCAGGGGCTCCTCTGGGGCCAACGTCCTGACTTTC. Protein: CASRGSSGANVLTF.

The V and J genes are TRBV5-1 and TRBJ1-1, with 8 bases matching TRBD1. From germline, CDR1 is SGHRS and CDR2 YFSETQ. V was clipped by 3 bases and J by 5 bases; unmatched bases: 15. The CDR3 length is 17 residues. The CDR3 loop reads CASSSQGATRLGTEAFF. For the CDR3, the DNA is TGCGCCAGCAGCTCGCAGGGGGCCACCCGCTTGGGGACTGAAGCTTTCTTT.

The chain has TRBV4-1 and TRBJ2-3; 9 nucleotides align to TRBD1. V shed 5 bases and J 3 bases; nucleotides not matched to a gene: 12. The CDR3 contains 17 residues. Per germline, CDR1 MGHRA and CDR2 YSYEKL. CDR3 residues: CASSLAAGQGGTDTQYF. For the CDR3, the DNA is TGCGCCAGCAGCTTGGCAGCGGGACAGGGTGGGACAGATACGCAGTATTTT.

This clone appeared once. The genes are TRBV7-6 and TRBJ2-2, with a tentative D call TRBD2 (5 bases). Trimming shortened V by 5 bases and J by 8 bases, and 12 bases separated the two germline ends. There are 13 residues in the CDR3. Germline V gives CDR1 SGHVS, CDR2 FNYEAQ. CDR3 DNA: TGTGCCAGCAGCCGCGACTATTTTGGGGAGCTGTTTTTT. Amino acid sequence: CASSRDYFGELFF.

The chain employs TRBV5-1 and TRBJ2-7; TRBD1 matches at 11 bases. The germline gives CDR1 SGHRS, CDR2 YFSETQ. The CDR3 has 15 amino acids. The J segment lost 7 bases and the V segment lost 4 bases, leaving 10 bases of the junction unmatched. In nucleotides, the CDR3 is TGCGCCAGCAGCGAGCCGGGACAGGGGGTCGGGGAGCAGTACTTC. It specifies CASSEPGQGVGEQYF.

This chain joins TRBV5-6 and TRBJ2-5, with D perhaps TRBD2 (6 bases). The CDR3 runs 13 residues. Germline V gives CDR1 SGHDT, CDR2 YYEEEE. Trimming pared 8 bases from V and 5 bases from J, leaving 16 bases between. The CDR3 DNA follows: TGTGCCAGTGGGTGGAGGGAGAGGGAGACCCAGTACTTC. Protein: CASGWRERETQYF. The variable domain in full, with the rest retrieved from reference TRBV5-6 and TRBJ2-5, is DAGVTQSPTHLIKTRGQQVTLRCSPKSGHDTVSWYQQALGQGPQFIFQYYEEEERQRGNFPDRFSGHQFPNYSSELNVNALLLGDSALYLCASGWRERETQYFGPGTRLLVL.

By share, this clone counts as medium-sized. The chain couples TRBV28 to TRBJ1-6; tentative D call: TRBD1 (5 bases). Trimming took 3 bases from V and 7 from J, leaving 16 bases between them. The length of the CDR3 is 16 residues. Germline V CDR1 and CDR2: MDHEN, SYDVKM. CDR3 amino acids: CASSLGRLSGNSPLHF. In nucleotides, the CDR3 is TGTGCCAGCAGTTTGGGGCGACTTTCGGGCAATTCACCCCTCCACTTT.

With regard to this clone: Other DNA sequences in the sample encode the same CDR3. CDR3 DNA: TGTGCCAGCAGCGTAGGGACTAGCGGGTCAGATACGCAGTATTTT. Residues: CASSVGTSGSDTQYF. This sequence joins TRBV9 and TRBJ2-3, with 11 nucleotides matching TRBD2. Germline V lookup: CDR1 SGDLS, CDR2 YYNGEE. The CDR3 totals 15 residues. J gave up 4 bases and V 0 bases, and 1 base lay outside the gene matches.

This clone was counted between two and nine times. The chain carries TRBV3-1 (or the pseudogene TRBV3-2) and TRBJ1-6; TRBD1 is a possible D gene (6 bases). CDR1 is LGHDT and CDR2 is YNNKEL in the germline V gene (reference sequence). The CDR3 consists of 14 residues. Trimming took 1 base from V and 9 from J, leaving 10 bases between them. The CDR3: CASSQVTGFSPLHF. The CDR3, as DNA: TGTGCCAGCAGCCAAGTAACAGGGTTTTCACCCCTCCACTTT.

The chain employs TRBV9 and TRBJ1-3, with D unresolved. Germline V gene sequence: CDR1 SGDLS, CDR2 YYNGEE. V lost 0 bases, J lost 4 bases, and 14 bases lay in between. This CDR3 has 16 amino acids. CDR3: CASSVATQREGNTIYF. Here the CDR3 DNA reads TGTGCCAGCAGCGTAGCTACTCAGAGGGAGGGAAACACCATATATTTT.

This clone appeared a single time. The V call is TRBV6-5, the J call TRBJ2-7; TRBD2 agrees at 7 bases. Germline V CDR1 and CDR2: MNHEY, SVGAGI. The CDR3 runs to 15 residues. The V gene end was trimmed by 4 bases and the J gene end by 4 bases; junction bases not matched to a gene: 10. CDR3 DNA: TGTGCCAGCAGTTCACCGGGACTACAAAAATACGAGCAGTACTTC. It yields the protein CASSSPGLQKYEQYF.

This chain uses TRBV2 with TRBJ2-1; 11 bases fit TRBD2. The ends lost 3 bases at V and 7 bases at J; junction bases unmatched: 5. CDR3 size: 15 residues. Germline V lookup: CDR1 SNHLY, CDR2 FYNNEI. CDR3 sequence reads: CASSDLAGGLNEQFF. The CDR3 nucleotides read TGTGCCAGCAGTGATTTAGCGGGAGGGCTTAATGAGCAGTTCTTC.

As to this clone: The conserved closing phenylalanine or tryptophan is absent in this CDR3, likely reflecting a read error. The DNA is left out, because the CDR3 cannot be placed on it with certainty; the CDR3 is given as TCRdb lists it. The chain carries TRBV4-1 and TRBJ1-4. The germline V gene encodes CDR1 MGHRA and CDR2 YSYEKL. The CDR3 is 8 residues long, ends included. The chain's CDR3 is CASSPSLD.

V usage is TRBV28 and J usage is TRBJ1-6; 9 nucleotides match TRBD1. Per germline, CDR1 MDHEN and CDR2 SYDVKM. The CDR3 contains 14 residues. V was pared by 6 bases and J by 9 bases, with 6 bases of the junction left unmatched. The chain's CDR3 is CASRLQGAASPLHF. The CDR3 DNA follows: TGTGCCAGCAGACTACAGGGGGCCGCTTCACCCCTCCACTTT.

The CDR3 bases are TGTGCCAGCAGTGAAGCGCTGGCCCTACCCCTCCACTTT. This codes for CASSEALALPLHF. The chain is built from TRBV2 and TRBJ1-6, with no clear D. Germline CDR1 is SNHLY and CDR2 is FYNNEI. V shed 0 bases and J shed 12 bases, with 9 bases lying between them. The CDR3 runs to 13 residues.

The chain employs TRBV6-1 and TRBJ1-1; no clear D gene. In germline, CDR1 is MNHNS, CDR2 SASEGT. This CDR3 has 14 amino acids. V dropped 3 bases and J dropped 1 base, with 9 bases sitting between them. CDR3 sequence: CASSEAVENTEAFF. The CDR3 nucleotides read TGTGCCAGCAGTGAGGCGGTCGAGAACACTGAAGCTTTCTTT.

This clone was counted once. The CDR3 DNA follows: TGTGCCAGCTCACCAGGAACTAGCGGGAGGGCGGGTGAGCAGTTCTTC. As protein: CASSPGTSGRAGEQFF. V is TRBV18 and J is TRBJ2-1; 13 nucleotides match TRBD2. Germline V lookup: CDR1 KGHSH, CDR2 LQKENI. CDR3 length equals 16 residues. V dropped 2 bases and J dropped 9; count of bases not matched to a gene: 7.

The CDR3 spells CASSLSGSGNTIYF. The CDR3 DNA sequence: TGTGCCAGCAGCCTGTCAGGCTCTGGAAACACCATATATTTT. J is TRBJ1-3 and V is TRBV4-2; D not certain. Germline-derived CDR1 and CDR2 are LGHNA and YNFKEQ. The CDR3 extends over 14 amino acids. V lost 4 bases, J lost 0 bases, and 7 bases lay in between.

This sequence joins TRBV2 and TRBJ1-3; 7 bases fit TRBD1. The CDR3 runs 14 residues. Per germline, CDR1 SNHLY and CDR2 FYNNEI. V dropped 6 bases and J dropped 2; count of bases not matched to a gene: 4. CDR3 sequence reads: CASRTGKTGNTIYF. CDR3 sequence (DNA): TGTGCCAGCAGGACAGGGAAAACTGGAAACACCATATATTTT.

The chain joins TRBV4-1 to TRBJ1-1; 11 positions agree with TRBD1. CDR3 size: 15 residues. CDR1 is MGHRA and CDR2 is YSYEKL in the germline V gene. With 4 bases clipped from V and 5 bases from J, the junction kept 6 bases outside the gene matches. The CDR3 sequence is CASSLGQGAITEAFF. Here the CDR3 DNA reads TGCGCCAGCAGCCTCGGACAGGGGGCGATTACTGAAGCTTTCTTT.

This chain links TRBV6-5 with TRBJ2-5; D may be TRBD2 (6 bases). The CDR3 is made up of 14 amino acids. Germline CDR1 and CDR2: MNHEY and SVGAGI. V was trimmed by 6 bases and J by 5 bases, leaving 16 bases between them. CDR3 amino acids: CASSEGGDGETQYF. DNA for the CDR3: TGTGCCAGCAGCGAGGGAGGTGATGGCGAGACCCAGTACTTC.